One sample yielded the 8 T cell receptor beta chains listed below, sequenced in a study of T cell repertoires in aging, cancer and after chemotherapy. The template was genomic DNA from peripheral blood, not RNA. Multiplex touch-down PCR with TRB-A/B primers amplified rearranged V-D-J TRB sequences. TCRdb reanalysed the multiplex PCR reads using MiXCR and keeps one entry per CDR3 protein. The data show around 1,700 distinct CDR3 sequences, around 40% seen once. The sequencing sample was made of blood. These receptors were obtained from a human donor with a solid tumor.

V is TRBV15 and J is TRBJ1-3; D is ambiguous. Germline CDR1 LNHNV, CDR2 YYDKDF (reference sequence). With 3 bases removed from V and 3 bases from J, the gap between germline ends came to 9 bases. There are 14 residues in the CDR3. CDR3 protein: CATSRALGGNTIYF. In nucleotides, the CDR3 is TGTGCCACCAGCAGGGCACTAGGTGGAAACACCATATATTTT.

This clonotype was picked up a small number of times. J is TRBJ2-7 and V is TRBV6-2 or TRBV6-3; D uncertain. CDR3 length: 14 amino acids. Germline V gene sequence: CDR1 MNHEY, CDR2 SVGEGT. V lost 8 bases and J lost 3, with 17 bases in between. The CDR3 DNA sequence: TGTGCCAGCCAACCCGCAGCTACTCTCTACGAGCAGTACTTC. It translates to CASQPAATLYEQYF.

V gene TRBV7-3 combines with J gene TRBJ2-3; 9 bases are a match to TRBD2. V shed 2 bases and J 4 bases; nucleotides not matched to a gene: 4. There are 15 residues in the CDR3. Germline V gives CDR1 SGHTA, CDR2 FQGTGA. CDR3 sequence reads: CASSLAGGGPDTQYF. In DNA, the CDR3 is TGTGCCAGCAGCTTAGCGGGGGGGGGGCCAGATACGCAGTATTTT.

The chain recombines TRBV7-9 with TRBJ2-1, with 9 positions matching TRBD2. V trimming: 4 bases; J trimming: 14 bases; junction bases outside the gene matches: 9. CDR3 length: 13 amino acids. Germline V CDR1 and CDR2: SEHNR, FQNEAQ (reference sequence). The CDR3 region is CASSSLLAGEEFF. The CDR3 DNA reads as TGTGCCAGCAGCTCACTTTTAGCGGGAGAAGAGTTCTTC. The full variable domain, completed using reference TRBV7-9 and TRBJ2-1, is DTGVSQNPRHKITKRGQNVTFRCDPISEHNRLYWYRQTLGQGPEFLTYFQNEAQLEKSRLLSDRFSAERPKGSFSTLEIQRTEQGDSAMYLCASSSLLAGEEFFGPGTRLTVL.

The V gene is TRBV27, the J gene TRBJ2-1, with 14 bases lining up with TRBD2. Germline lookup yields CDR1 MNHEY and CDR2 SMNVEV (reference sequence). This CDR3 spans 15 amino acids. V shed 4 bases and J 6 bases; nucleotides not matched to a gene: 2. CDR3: CASSSGLAGVNEQFF. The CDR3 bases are TGTGCCAGCAGTTCGGGACTAGCGGGAGTCAATGAGCAGTTCTTC.

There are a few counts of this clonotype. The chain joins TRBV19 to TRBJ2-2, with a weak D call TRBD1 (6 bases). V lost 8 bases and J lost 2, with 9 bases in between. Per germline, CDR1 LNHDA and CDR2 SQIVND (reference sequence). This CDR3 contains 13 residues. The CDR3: CASRRGNTGELFF. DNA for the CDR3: TGTGCCAGTCGCAGGGGTAACACCGGGGAGCTGTTTTTT.

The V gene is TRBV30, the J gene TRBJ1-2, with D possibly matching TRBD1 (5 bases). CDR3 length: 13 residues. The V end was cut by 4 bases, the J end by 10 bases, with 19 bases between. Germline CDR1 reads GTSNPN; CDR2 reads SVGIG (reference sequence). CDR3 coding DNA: TGTGCCTGGACGTTTAAAGGGGTGTTGGCCTACACCTTC. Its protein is CAWTFKGVLAYTF.

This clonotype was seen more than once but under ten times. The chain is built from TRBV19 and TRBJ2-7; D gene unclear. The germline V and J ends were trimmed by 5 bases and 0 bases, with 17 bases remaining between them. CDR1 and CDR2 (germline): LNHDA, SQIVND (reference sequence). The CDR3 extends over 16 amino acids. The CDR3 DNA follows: TGTGCCAGTAGTCCTTGGACCAGCCTAGGCTCCTACGAGCAGTACTTC. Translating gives CASSPWTSLGSYEQYF.